These 6 T cell receptor beta chains were all obtained from the same sample, sequenced in a study of cytomegalovirus exposure and HLA in healthy donors. The PCR had 60 Vbeta and 13 Jbeta primers. TCRdb's table, derived via immunoSEQ multiplex PCR, lists solely in-frame clones and lacks some. The data show roughly 190,000 clones, roughly 13% seen once. Sequenced material: PBMCs. The receptor set was obtained from a man between 45 and 60 years old in good health and CMV-seropositive.

In its sample, this clone was seen a few times. In DNA, the CDR3 is TGTGCCAGCAGTGAAGGGCAGGTTAATTCACCCCTCCACTTT. It codes for CASSEGQVNSPLHF. The chain has TRBV6-1 and TRBJ1-6; D unresolved. Per the germline V gene, CDR1 is MNHNS and CDR2 is SASEGT. Trimming cost V 1 base and J 6 bases, with 7 bases left between them. This CDR3 is 14 amino acids long.

The V gene is TRBV5-1, the J gene TRBJ1-5; D is possibly TRBD1 (5 bases). V was shortened by 2 bases and J by 5 bases, with 14 bases between the two germline ends. There are 15 residues in the CDR3. CDR1 SGHRS and CDR2 YFSETQ come from the germline V gene. For the CDR3, the DNA is TGCGCCAGCAGCTTACGGGGGTGGCCCGATCAGCCCCAGCATTTT. Encoded protein: CASSLRGWPDQPQHF.

The chain combines TRBV5-1 with TRBJ2-1; possible D gene TRBD1, 6 bases. Trimming took off 0 bases at V and 5 bases at J, with 9 bases between the two ends. The CDR3 totals 14 residues. Per germline, CDR1 SGHRS and CDR2 YFSETQ. The CDR3 DNA reads as TGCGCCAGCAGCTTGGACCGGACAGACAATGAGCAGTTCTTC. Protein product: CASSLDRTDNEQFF.

CDR3 residues: CASSFGQGNTIYF. In DNA, the CDR3 is TGTGCCAGCAGTTTCGGACAGGGGAACACCATATATTTT. The chain has TRBV27 and TRBJ1-3, with TRBD1 matching over 9 bases. The germline V gene has CDR1 MNHEY and CDR2 SMNVEV (reference sequence). Trimming removed 3 bases from V and 7 bases from J; junction bases left unmatched: 1. The CDR3 contains 13 residues.

In its sample, this clone was seen a few times. This rearrangement joins TRBV7-9 to TRBJ1-4; D not certain. Germline V CDR1 and CDR2: SEHNR, FQNEAQ (reference sequence). V lost 6 bases, J lost 0 bases, and 11 bases lay in between. This CDR3 is 15 amino acids long. The CDR3 protein is CASRPGGATNEKLFF. CDR3 nucleotide sequence: TGTGCCAGCAGACCCGGTGGAGCAACTAATGAAAAACTGTTTTTT.

This clone was seen a few times. The V call is TRBV5-6, the J call TRBJ1-1; D call uncertain. CDR1 is SGHDT, CDR2 YYEEEE, per germline. The CDR3 covers 12 residues. V lost 2 bases, J lost 8 bases, and 10 bases lay in between. The chain's CDR3 is CASSFAGGEAFF. The CDR3 DNA sequence: TGTGCCAGCAGCTTTGCGGGAGGGGAAGCTTTCTTT.